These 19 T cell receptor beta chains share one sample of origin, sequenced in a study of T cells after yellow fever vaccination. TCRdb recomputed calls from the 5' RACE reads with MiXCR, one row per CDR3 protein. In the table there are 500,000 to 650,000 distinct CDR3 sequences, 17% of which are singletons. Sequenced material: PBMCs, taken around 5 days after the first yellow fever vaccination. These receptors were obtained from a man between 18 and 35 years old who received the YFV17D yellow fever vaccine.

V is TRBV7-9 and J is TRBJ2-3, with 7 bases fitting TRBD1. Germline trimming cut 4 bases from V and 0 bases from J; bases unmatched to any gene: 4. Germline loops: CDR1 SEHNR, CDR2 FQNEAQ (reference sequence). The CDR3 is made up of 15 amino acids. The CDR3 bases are TGTGCCAGCAGCTCCGACAGGGAAAGCACAGATACGCAGTATTTT. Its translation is CASSSDRESTDTQYF.

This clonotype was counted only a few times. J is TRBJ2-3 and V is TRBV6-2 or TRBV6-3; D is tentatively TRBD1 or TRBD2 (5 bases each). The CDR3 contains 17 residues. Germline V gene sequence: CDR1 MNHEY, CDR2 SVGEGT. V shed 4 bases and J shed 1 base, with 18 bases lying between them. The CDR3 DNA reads TGTGCCAGCAGTTGCGTCTGGGACCTTGGCTGCACAGATACGCAGTATTTT. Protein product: CASSCVWDLGCTDTQYF.

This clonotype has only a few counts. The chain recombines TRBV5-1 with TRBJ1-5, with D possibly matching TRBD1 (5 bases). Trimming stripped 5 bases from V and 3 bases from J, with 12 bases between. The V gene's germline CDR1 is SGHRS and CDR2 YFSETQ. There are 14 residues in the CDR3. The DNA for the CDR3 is TGCGCCAGCAGGGCCCAGGGACTCAATCAGCCCCAGCATTTT. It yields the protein CASRAQGLNQPQHF.

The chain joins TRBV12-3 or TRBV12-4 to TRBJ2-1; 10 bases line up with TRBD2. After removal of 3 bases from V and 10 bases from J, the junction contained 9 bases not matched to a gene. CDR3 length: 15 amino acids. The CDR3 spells CASSLGLAGGEEQFF. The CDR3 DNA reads TGTGCCAGCAGTTTGGGTTTAGCGGGGGGTGAGGAGCAGTTCTTC.

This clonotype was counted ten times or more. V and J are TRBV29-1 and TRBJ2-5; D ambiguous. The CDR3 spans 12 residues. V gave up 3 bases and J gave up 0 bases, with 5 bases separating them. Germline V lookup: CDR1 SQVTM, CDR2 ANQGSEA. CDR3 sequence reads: CSVDTNQETQYF. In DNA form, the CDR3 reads TGCAGCGTTGATACAAACCAAGAGACCCAGTACTTC.

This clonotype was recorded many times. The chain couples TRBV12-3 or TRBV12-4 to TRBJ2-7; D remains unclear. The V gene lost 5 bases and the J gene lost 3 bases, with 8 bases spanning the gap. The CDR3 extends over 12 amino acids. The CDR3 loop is CASSLTVYEQYF. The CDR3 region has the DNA TGTGCCAGCAGTCTGACGGTCTACGAGCAGTACTTC.

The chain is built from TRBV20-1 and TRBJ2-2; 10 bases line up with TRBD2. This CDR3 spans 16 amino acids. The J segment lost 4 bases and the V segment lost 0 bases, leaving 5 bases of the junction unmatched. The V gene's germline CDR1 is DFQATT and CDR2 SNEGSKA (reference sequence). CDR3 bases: TGCAGTGCTAGAGATGCTAGCGGGAGACCCACCGGGGAGCTGTTTTTT. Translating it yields CSARDASGRPTGELFF.

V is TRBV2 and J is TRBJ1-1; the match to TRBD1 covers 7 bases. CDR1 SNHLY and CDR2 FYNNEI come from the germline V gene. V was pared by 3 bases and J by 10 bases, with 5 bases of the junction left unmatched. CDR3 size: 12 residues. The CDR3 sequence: CASSDRDRVAFF. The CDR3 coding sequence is TGTGCCAGCAGTGACAGGGACAGAGTAGCTTTCTTT.

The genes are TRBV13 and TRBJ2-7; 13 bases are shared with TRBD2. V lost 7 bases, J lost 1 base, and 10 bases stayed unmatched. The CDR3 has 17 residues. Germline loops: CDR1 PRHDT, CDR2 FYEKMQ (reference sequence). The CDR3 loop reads CASTSWTSGGNSYEQYF. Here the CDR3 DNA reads TGTGCCAGCACCTCTTGGACTAGCGGGGGCAATTCCTACGAGCAGTACTTC.

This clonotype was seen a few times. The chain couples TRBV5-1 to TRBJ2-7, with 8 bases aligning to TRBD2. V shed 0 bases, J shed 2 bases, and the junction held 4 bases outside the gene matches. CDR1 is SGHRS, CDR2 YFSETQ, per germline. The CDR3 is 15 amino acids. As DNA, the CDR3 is TGCGCCAGCAGCTTGGCCGGGACTAGAACCTACGAGCAGTACTTC. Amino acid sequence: CASSLAGTRTYEQYF.

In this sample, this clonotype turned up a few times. In DNA, the CDR3 is TGTGCCAGCAGCCCTAATGGGGCCGCCGAGAACACTGAAGCTTTCTTT. Translated, it gives CASSPNGAAENTEAFF. The gene calls are TRBV27 and TRBJ1-1; D is possibly TRBD1 (5 bases). Deletions cut 6 bases from V and 1 base from J, with 18 bases between. This CDR3 has 16 amino acids. Germline V gene sequence: CDR1 MNHEY, CDR2 SMNVEV (reference sequence).

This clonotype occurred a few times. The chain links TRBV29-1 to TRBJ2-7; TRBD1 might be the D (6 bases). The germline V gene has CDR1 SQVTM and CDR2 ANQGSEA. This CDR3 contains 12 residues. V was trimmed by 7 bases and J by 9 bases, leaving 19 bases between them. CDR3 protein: CSGLQGDLGQYF. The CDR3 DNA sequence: TGCAGCGGTTTACAGGGTGACCTGGGGCAGTACTTC.

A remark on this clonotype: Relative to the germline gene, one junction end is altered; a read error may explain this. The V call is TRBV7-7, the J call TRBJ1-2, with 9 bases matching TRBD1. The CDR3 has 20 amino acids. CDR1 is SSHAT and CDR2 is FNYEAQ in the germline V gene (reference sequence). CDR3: CASSLVLSYGQGINNYGYTF. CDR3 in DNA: TGTGCTAGCAGCTTAGTTCTGAGCTACGGACAGGGGATTAATAACTATGGCTACACCTTC.

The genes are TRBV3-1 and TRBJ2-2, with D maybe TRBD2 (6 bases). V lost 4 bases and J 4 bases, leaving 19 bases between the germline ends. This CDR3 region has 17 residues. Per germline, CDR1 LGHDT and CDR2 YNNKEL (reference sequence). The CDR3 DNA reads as TGTGCCAGCAGCCCCGGACTTGGACTATTACTCACCGGGGAGCTGTTTTTT. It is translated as CASSPGLGLLLTGELFF.

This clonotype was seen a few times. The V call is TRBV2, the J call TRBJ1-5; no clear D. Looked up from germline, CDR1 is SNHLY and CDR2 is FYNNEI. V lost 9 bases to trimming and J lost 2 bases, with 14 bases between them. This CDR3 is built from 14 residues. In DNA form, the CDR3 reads TGTGCCAGTATAGCCTCTGTCGGCAATCAGCCCCAGCATTTT. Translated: CASIASVGNQPQHF.

The CDR3 DNA follows: TGTGCCAGCAGCTCAATATGGGGCCCTCCCGGGGAGACCCAGTACTTC. Its protein product is CASSSIWGPPGETQYF. The chain employs TRBV7-2 and TRBJ2-5; a weak D match, TRBD1 (5 bases). Per germline, CDR1 SGHTA and CDR2 FQGNSA. Trimming left V 4 bases short and J 5 bases short, with 20 bases between. The CDR3 is 16 amino acids.

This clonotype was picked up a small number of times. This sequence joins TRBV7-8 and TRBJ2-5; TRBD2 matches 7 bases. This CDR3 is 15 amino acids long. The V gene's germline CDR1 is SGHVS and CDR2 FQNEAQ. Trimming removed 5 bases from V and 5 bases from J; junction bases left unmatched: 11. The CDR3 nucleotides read TGTGCCAGCAGCCCCCCAACGGGGGGAGTGGAGACCCAGTACTTC. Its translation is CASSPPTGGVETQYF.

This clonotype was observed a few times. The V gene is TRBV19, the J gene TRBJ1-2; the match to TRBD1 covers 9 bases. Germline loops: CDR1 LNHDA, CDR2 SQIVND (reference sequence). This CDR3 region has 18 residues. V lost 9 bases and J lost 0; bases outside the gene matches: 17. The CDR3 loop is CASSPRRGQGRTNYGYTF. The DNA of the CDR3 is TGTGCCAGCTCCCCAAGGCGGGGACAGGGCAGAACTAACTATGGCTACACCTTC.

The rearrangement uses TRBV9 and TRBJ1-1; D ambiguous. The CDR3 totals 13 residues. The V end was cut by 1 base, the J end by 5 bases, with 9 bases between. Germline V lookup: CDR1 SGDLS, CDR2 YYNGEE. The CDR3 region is CASSVTYLTEAFF. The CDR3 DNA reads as TGTGCCAGCAGCGTAACATACTTGACTGAAGCTTTCTTT.